The 10 T cell receptor beta chains in this list originate from one sample, sequenced in a study of cytomegalovirus exposure and HLA in healthy donors (dated by TCRdb to 2016 to 2017). Library method: the immunoSEQ multiplex PCR assay. For the multiplex PCR, a mixture combining 60 forward primers for TCR Vbeta segments and 13 reverse primers for TCR Jbeta segments was used. What TCRdb holds here is the immuneACCESS table cut down to in-frame rearrangements. Part of the clones is not present; checked against another copy, under half of the missing clones reflect an unresolved V gene, and the others are unexplained. This sample comprises around 150,000 clones, approximately 77% of them detected only once. Of the sample, 7.4% falls within the top ten clones. The sample consisted of PBMCs. These receptors were obtained from a male donor in good health and CMV-seropositive.

The chain couples TRBV11-2 to TRBJ1-2; D not resolved. Germline values: CDR1 SGHAT, CDR2 FQNNGV. V was trimmed by 0 bases and J by 7 bases, leaving 15 bases between them. The CDR3 is 15 amino acids. CDR3 bases: TGTGCCAGCAGCTTAGATGAGGTGAGGGAGCGTGGCTACACCTTC. Translating it yields CASSLDEVRERGYTF.

The chain carries TRBV7-3 and TRBJ2-3, with 10 bases identical to TRBD2. The CDR3 loop spans 18 amino acids. Unmatched junction bases numbered 11, after V lost 5 bases and J lost 0 bases. Germline V CDR1 and CDR2: SGHTA, FQGTGA. The CDR3 sequence: CASSLRALAGHSTDTQYF. The CDR3 DNA reads as TGTGCCAGCAGCCTAAGGGCACTAGCGGGGCATAGCACAGATACGCAGTATTTT.

This chain uses TRBV6-5 with TRBJ1-1; D uncertain. Germline V gene sequence: CDR1 MNHEY, CDR2 SVGAGI. This CDR3 spans 13 amino acids. The V and J ends lost 7 bases and 1 base respectively, with 10 bases between them. CDR3 in amino acids: CASKLQRNTEAFF. CDR3 DNA sequence: TGTGCCAGCAAATTACAGAGGAACACTGAAGCTTTCTTT.

The chain uses TRBV5-1 and TRBJ1-1; D perhaps matches TRBD1 (5 bases). Germline values: CDR1 SGHRS, CDR2 YFSETQ. The CDR3 length is 15 residues. Trimming took off 2 bases at V and 5 bases at J, with 16 bases between the two ends. CDR3 in amino acids: CASSFEAGRDTEAFF. The CDR3 bases are TGCGCCAGCAGCTTTGAGGCAGGGAGGGATACTGAAGCTTTCTTT.

The rearrangement uses TRBV7-2 and TRBJ1-4; no firm D call. Trimming took 4 bases from V and 4 from J, leaving 7 bases between them. The CDR3 consists of 13 residues. Per the germline V gene, CDR1 is SGHTA and CDR2 is FQGNSA. CDR3 loop: CASSSLFNEKLFF. The CDR3 DNA sequence: TGTGCCAGCAGCTCCCTATTTAATGAAAAACTGTTTTTT.

This clone was counted between two and nine times. The chain links TRBV6-5 to TRBJ1-1, with D uncertain. V was clipped by 0 bases and J by 6 bases, with 11 bases between them. This CDR3 has 14 residues. The V gene's germline CDR1 is MNHEY and CDR2 SVGAGI. The CDR3 protein is CASSYSRVSAEAFF. The CDR3 DNA is TGTGCCAGCAGTTACTCGAGGGTGTCAGCTGAAGCTTTCTTT.

The chain uses TRBV6-1 and TRBJ1-1; weak D call: TRBD1 (6 bases). Germline CDR1 reads MNHNS; CDR2 reads SASEGT. V lost 5 bases and J 0 bases, leaving 13 bases between the germline ends. This CDR3 is built from 15 residues. In DNA form, the CDR3 reads TGTGCCAGCAGTCCTACCAGGGACATGAACACTGAAGCTTTCTTT. It translates to CASSPTRDMNTEAFF.

The chain employs TRBV30 and TRBJ2-3, with D uncertain. The CDR3 runs 13 residues. From germline, CDR1 is GTSNPN and CDR2 SVGIG (reference sequence). V was trimmed by 7 bases and J by 6 bases, leaving 17 bases between them. This CDR3 is CASRPLSHDTQYF. CDR3 nucleotide sequence: TGTGCCTCTCGCCCTCTAAGTCACGATACGCAGTATTTT.

The chain links TRBV18 to TRBJ1-1; possibly TRBD1 for D (6 bases). The CDR3 runs 16 residues. The germline gives CDR1 KGHSH, CDR2 LQKENI. V lost 3 bases and J lost 0, with 14 bases in between. The CDR3 DNA follows: TGTGCCAGCTCACCCGGGCAGGGGTCCATGAACACTGAAGCTTTCTTT. It yields the protein CASSPGQGSMNTEAFF. Filled out from reference TRBV18 and TRBJ1-1, the complete variable domain reads NAGVMQNPRHLVRRRGQEARLRCSPMKGHSHVYWYRQLPEEGLKFMVYLQKENIIDESGMPKERFSAEFPKEGPSILRIQQVVRGDSAAYFCASSPGQGSMNTEAFFGQGTRLTVV.

This chain uses TRBV6-1 with TRBJ1-1; a weak D match, TRBD1 (5 bases). Trimming cost V 5 bases and J 0 bases, with 7 bases left between them. The CDR3 covers 13 residues. Germline V gives CDR1 MNHNS, CDR2 SASEGT. CDR3 coding DNA: TGTGCCAGCAGTCTCAGGGTGAACACTGAAGCTTTCTTT. Amino acid sequence: CASSLRVNTEAFF.